The 5 T cell receptor beta chains presented below share a single source sample, sequenced in a study of cytomegalovirus exposure and HLA in healthy donors. Some clones are missing from TCRdb's copy, which holds only in-frame ones; the method was immunoSEQ multiplex PCR. The sample has about 150,000 clones; approximately 80% are singletons. Sequencing input: PBMCs. The source of these receptors is a man aged 25 to 40 in good health and CMV-seropositive.

This clone was seen only once. This rearrangement joins TRBV5-1 to TRBJ2-7; TRBD1 matches 7 bases. Germline trimming cut 2 bases from V and 2 bases from J; bases unmatched to any gene: 4. Germline V lookup: CDR1 SGHRS, CDR2 YFSETQ. The CDR3 runs to 14 residues. The CDR3 DNA reads TGCGCCAGCAGCTTTGGACAGGCGGCCTACGAGCAGTACTTC. It specifies CASSFGQAAYEQYF.

With respect to this clone: At the DNA level, this CDR3 is encoded by other sequences in the same sample as well. This sequence joins TRBV18 and TRBJ2-7; tentative D call: TRBD1 (5 bases). The ends were cut back, 0 bases at V and 2 bases at J, with 8 bases in the middle. Germline V CDR1 and CDR2: KGHSH, LQKENI. This CDR3 is 14 amino acids long. The CDR3 loop is CASSPPGVPYEQYF. The CDR3 DNA is TGTGCCAGCTCACCACCAGGGGTCCCCTACGAGCAGTACTTC.

This chain joins TRBV20-1 and TRBJ1-6; 8 bases fit TRBD1. The CDR3 runs 11 residues. Germline V gene lookup returns CDR1 DFQATT and CDR2 SNEGSKA (reference sequence). V trimming: 6 bases; J trimming: 14 bases; junction bases outside the gene matches: 6. The CDR3 spells CSARTGRALHF. CDR3 nucleotides: TGCAGTGCCCGGACAGGGAGAGCCCTCCACTTT.

This clone was observed a handful of times. Here the CDR3 reads CAGGGGANTGELFF. In nucleotides, the CDR3 is TGTGCCGGGGGTGGGGGGGCGAACACCGGGGAGCTGTTTTTT. V is TRBV6-1 and J is TRBJ2-2; 7 nucleotides line up with TRBD2. CDR3 length: 14 residues. V lost 11 bases to trimming and J lost 0 bases; unmatched junction nucleotides: 6. Germline V gene sequence: CDR1 MNHNS, CDR2 SASEGT.

The chain is built from TRBV18 and TRBJ1-1, with TRBD1 identical over 10 bases. Germline V gene lookup returns CDR1 KGHSH and CDR2 LQKENI. The length of the CDR3 is 16 residues. Germline trimming cut 3 bases from V and 1 base from J; bases unmatched to any gene: 5. Here the CDR3 reads CASSPGTGEKNTEAFF. CDR3 bases: TGTGCCAGCTCACCCGGGACAGGGGAAAAGAACACTGAAGCTTTCTTT.